Presented here are 3 T cell receptor beta chains from one specimen sequenced in a study of T cells in Graves' hyperthyroidism and ophthalmopathy (dated by TCRdb to the late 2010s). Library construction relied on multiplex PCR. TCRdb lists the instrument as Illumina HiSeq 2000. The TCR beta CDR3 regions were amplified from RNA transcripts. A first-round RT-PCR of the TCR CDR3 used the HTBI primer set with the Qiagen OneStep RT-PCR kit. In TCRdb, the public reads were trimmed at Q25 with fastp and aligned with MiXCR, with productive beta chains retained. A single entry per CDR3 protein holds the most common genes and DNA from its merged rows. The sample table lists some 370,000 distinct CDR3 sequences, approximately 18% of them with a count of one. The leading ten clones occupy 30% to 40% of the sample. Source material: blood. These receptors came from a woman aged 25 to 39 with Graves' hyperthyroidism that later progressed to Graves' ophthalmopathy.

This clonotype has ten or more counts. The chain employs TRBV19 and TRBJ2-7; no reliable D call. CDR1 is LNHDA, CDR2 SQIVND, per germline (reference sequence). This CDR3 comprises 14 residues. Trimming left V 3 bases short and J 5 bases short, with 14 bases between. CDR3 coding DNA: TGTGCCAGTAGTATGAACGGCCCGGCGGACGAGCAGTACTTC. Translated, it gives CASSMNGPADEQYF.

This clonotype was seen repeatedly, ten times or more. The chain's CDR3 is CASSPSPGHRNSPLHF. The CDR3 DNA reads TGTGCCAGCTCACCTAGCCCGGGACATAGGAATTCACCCCTCCACTTT. The chain combines TRBV18 with TRBJ1-6, with D possibly being TRBD1 (6 bases). V lost 3 bases and J 7 bases, leaving 16 bases between the germline ends. This CDR3 has 16 amino acids. Germline V gives CDR1 KGHSH, CDR2 LQKENI.

This clonotype was recorded at least ten times. This chain connects TRBV19 to TRBJ1-6; D gene uncertain. V was trimmed by 4 bases and J by 10 bases, leaving 17 bases between them. The CDR3 consists of 15 residues. CDR1 is LNHDA and CDR2 is SQIVND in the germline V gene (reference sequence). The CDR3 DNA is TGTGCCAGTAGTAGCTTCGTTGGGTCGGGCTCACCCCTCCACTTT. Protein product: CASSSFVGSGSPLHF.